This record looks at one T cell receptor (beta chain) sequence and its context. Antigen: not known. The study ran its PCR with 60 Vbeta and 13 Jbeta primers. Measured with immunoSEQ multiplex PCR; TCRdb has only the in-frame clones, and not every one. The profile shows under 200,000 clones, roughly 79% of them singletons. It was healthy bone marrow donors who served as donors. The data stem from a study of cytomegalovirus exposure and HLA in healthy donors. Study in general: Of a few hundred genotyped donors, roughly 81% grouped in the Caucasian-associated ancestry cluster.

General study results and limits: A list of 164 TCR beta chains associated with cytomegalovirus was given. Among CMV-associated TCR beta chains, most appeared HLA-restricted in a later analysis.

Material for sequencing was PBMCs. The clonotype comes from a man aged 30 to 39 in good health and CMV-seronegative.

CDR3 DNA sequence: TGTGCCAGCAGTTTAGGGACAGGGGGGGAGCAGTACTTC. Translated: CASSLGTGGEQYF. The chain combines TRBV27 with TRBJ2-7; 11 bases line up with TRBD1. The junction had 1 base not matched to a gene; V was cut back by 2 bases and J by 7 bases. CDR3 length equals 13 residues. From germline, CDR1 is MNHEY and CDR2 SMNVEV (reference sequence).